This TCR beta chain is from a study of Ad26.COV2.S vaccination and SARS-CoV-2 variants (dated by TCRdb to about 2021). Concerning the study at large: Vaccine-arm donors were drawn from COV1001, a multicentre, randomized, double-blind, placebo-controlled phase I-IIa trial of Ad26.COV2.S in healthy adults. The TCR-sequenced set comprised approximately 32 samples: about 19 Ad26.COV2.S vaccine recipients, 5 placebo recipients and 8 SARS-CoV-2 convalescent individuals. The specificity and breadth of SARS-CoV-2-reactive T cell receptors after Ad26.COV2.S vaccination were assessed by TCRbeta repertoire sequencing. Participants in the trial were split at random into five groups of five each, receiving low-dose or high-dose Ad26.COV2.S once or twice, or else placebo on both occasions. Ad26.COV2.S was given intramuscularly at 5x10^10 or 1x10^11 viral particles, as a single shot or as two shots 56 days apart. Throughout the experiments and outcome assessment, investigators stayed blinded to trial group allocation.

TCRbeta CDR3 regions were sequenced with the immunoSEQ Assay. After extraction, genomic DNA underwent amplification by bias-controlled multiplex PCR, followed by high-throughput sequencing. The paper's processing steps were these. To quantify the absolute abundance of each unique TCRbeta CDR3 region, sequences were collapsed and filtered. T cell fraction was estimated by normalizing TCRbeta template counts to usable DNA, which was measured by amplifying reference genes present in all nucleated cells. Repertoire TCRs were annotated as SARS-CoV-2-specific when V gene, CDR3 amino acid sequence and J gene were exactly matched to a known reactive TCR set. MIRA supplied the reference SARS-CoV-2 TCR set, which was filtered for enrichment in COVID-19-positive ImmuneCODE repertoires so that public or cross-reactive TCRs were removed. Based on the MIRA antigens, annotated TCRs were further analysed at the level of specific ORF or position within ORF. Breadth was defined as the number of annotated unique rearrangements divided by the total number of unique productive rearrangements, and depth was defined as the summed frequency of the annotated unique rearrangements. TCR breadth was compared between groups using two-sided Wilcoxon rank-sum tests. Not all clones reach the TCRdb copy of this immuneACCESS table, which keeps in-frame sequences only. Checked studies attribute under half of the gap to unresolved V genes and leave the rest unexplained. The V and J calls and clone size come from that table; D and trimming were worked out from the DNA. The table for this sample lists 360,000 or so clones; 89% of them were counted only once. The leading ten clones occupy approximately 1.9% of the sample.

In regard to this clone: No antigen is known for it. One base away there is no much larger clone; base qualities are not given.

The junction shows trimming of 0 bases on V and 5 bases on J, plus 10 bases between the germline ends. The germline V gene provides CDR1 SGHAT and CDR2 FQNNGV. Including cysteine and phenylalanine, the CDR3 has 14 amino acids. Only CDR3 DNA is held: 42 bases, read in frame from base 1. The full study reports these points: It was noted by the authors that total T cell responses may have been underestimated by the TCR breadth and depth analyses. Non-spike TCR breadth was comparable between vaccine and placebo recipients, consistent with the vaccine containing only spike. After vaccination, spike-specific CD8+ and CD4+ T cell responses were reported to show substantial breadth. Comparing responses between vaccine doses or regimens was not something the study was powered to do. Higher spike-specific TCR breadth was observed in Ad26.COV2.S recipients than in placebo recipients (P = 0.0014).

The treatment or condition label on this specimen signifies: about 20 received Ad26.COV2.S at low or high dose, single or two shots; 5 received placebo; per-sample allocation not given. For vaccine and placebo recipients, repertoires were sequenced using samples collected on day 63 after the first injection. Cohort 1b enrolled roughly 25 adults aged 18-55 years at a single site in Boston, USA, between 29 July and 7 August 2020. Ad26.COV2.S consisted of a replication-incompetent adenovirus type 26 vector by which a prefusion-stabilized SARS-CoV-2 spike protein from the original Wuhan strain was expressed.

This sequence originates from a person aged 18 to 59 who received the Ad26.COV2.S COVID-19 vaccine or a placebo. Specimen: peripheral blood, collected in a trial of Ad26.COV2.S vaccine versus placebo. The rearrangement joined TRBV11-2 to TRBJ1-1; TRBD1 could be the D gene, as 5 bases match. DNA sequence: TGTGCCAGCAGCTTAGAAGTGGGACCGACTGAAGCTTTCTTT. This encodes CASSLEVGPTEAFF.